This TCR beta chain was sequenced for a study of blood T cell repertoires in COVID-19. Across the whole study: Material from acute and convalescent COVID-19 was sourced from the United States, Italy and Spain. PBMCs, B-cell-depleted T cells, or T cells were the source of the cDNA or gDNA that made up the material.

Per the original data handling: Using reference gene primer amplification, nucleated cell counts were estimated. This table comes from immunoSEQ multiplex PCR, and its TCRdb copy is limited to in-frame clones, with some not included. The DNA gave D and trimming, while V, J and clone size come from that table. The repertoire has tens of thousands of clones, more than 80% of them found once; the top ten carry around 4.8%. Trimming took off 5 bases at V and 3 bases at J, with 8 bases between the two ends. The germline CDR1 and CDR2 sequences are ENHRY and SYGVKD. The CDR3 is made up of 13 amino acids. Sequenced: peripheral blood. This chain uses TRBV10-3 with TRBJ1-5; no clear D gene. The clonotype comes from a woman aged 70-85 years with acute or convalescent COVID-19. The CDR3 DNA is TGTGCCATCAGTTTAACAGACAATCAGCCCCAGCATTTT. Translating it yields CAISLTDNQPQHF.